The present entry profiles one T cell receptor beta chain with its context. Libraries were prepared by immunoSEQ multiplex PCR; TCRdb keeps only in-frame clonotypes and omits some of them. The profile shows around 35,000 clones, around 81% of them singletons. J gave up 0 bases and V 1 base, and 9 bases lay outside the gene matches. The CDR3 spans 18 residues. Looked up from germline, CDR1 is SEHNR and CDR2 is FQNEAQ (reference sequence). The data belong to a study of Siglec-9 on CD8 T cells in melanoma. The V gene is TRBV7-9, the J gene TRBJ2-5, with TRBD2 matching 9 bases. The sequencing input was Siglec-9- CD8+ T cells sorted from blood. This receptor was taken from a human donor in good health. The CDR3 DNA reads TGTGCCAGCAGCTTAGGTGGGGAGCGGGGGGTGTACCAAGAGACCCAGTACTTC. Its translation is CASSLGGERGVYQETQYF.